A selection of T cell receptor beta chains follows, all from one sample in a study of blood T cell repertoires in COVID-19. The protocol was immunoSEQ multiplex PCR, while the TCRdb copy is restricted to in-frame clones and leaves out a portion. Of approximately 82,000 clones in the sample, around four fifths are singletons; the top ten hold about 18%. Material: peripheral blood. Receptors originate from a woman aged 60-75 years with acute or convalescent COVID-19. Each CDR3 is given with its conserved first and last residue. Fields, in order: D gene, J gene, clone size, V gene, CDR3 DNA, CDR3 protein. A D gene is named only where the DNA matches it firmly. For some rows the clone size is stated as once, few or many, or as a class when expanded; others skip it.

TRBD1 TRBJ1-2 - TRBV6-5 TGTGCCAGCAGTCCCACCCCAGGGACAGATGGCTACACCTTC CASSPTPGTDGYTF
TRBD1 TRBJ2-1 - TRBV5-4 TGTGCCAGCAGCTTACCGGGACAGGGCCACAATGAGCAGTTCTTC CASSLPGQGHNEQFF
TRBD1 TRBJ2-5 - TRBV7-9 TGTGCCAGCAGCACCTCCGGGACAGGGGGCTTCGGGACCCAGTACTTC CASSTSGTGGFGTQYF
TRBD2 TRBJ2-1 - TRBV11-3 TGTGCCAGCAGCTTCTCCGGGACTAGCGGGATCAATGAGCAGTTCTTC CASSFSGTSGINEQFF
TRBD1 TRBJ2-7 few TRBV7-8 TGTGCCAGCAGCTTAGCGACAGGGTTCGCCTACGAGCAGTACTTC CASSLATGFAYEQYF
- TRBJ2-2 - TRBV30 TGTGCCTGCCGTTGGGCGGGAACCGGGGAGCTGTTTTTT CACRWAGTGELFF
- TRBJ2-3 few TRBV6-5 TGTGCCACCCGGAGGGACAGCGTCACAGATACGCAGTATTTT CATRRDSVTDTQYF
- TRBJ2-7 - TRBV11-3 TGTGCCAGCAGCTTAGACGTTAGTGGCGAGCAGTACTTC CASSLDVSGEQYF
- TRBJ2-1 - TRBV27 TGTGCCAGCAGTCCCAGGGACACCAACAATGAGCAGTTCTTC CASSPRDTNNEQFF
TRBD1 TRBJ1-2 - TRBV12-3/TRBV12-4 TGTGCCAGCAGTACAGGGGACGGCTATGGCTACACCTTC CASSTGDGYGYTF
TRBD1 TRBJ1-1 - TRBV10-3 TGTGCCATCACCAGTACAGGGGGGAACACTGAAGCTTTCTTT CAITSTGGNTEAFF
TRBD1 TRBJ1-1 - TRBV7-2 TGTGCCAGCAGCTTAGCTCTTTTACGGGACAGGGATACTGAAGCTTTCTTT CASSLALLRDRDTEAFF
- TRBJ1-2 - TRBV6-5 TGTGCCAGCAGGGCTGCGGGGGGGGGCTACACCTTC CASRAAGGGYTF
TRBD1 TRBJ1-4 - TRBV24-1 TGTGCCACCAGTGATTTGCGGAACCGGGACAGGGATAATGAAAAACTGTTTTTT CATSDLRNRDRDNEKLFF
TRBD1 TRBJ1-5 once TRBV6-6 TGTGCCAGCACCGGGACAGGGTCTCAGCCCCAGCATTTT CASTGTGSQPQHF
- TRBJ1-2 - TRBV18 TGTGCCAGCTCGCAGAGTCAGGGGTCGAGTGACTATGGCTACACCTTC CASSQSQGSSDYGYTF
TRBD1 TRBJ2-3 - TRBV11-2 TGTGCCAGCAGCTTAGGACAGGGAGAGACAGATACGCAGTATTTT CASSLGQGETDTQYF